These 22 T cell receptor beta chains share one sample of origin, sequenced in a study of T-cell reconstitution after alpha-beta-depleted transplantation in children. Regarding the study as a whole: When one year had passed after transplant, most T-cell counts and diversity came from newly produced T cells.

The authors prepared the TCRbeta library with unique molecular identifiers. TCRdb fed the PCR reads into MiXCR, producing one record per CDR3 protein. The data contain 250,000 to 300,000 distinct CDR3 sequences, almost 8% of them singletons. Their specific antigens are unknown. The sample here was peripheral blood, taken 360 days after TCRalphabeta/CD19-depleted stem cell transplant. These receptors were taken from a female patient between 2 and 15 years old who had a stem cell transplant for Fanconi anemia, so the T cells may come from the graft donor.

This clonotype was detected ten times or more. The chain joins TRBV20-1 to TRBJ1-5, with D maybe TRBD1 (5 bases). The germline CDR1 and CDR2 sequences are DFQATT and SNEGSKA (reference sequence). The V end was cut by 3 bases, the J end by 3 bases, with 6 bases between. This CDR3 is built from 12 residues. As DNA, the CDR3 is TGCAGTGCTAGGGACAACAATCAGCCCCAGCATTTT. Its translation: CSARDNNQPQHF.

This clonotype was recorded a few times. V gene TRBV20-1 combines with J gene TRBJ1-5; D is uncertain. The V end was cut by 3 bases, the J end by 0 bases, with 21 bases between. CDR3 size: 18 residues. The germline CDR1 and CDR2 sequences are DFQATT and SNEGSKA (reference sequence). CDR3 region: CSASPGVTAGYSNQPQHF. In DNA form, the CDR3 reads TGCAGTGCTAGTCCCGGGGTAACGGCGGGGTATAGCAATCAGCCCCAGCATTTT.

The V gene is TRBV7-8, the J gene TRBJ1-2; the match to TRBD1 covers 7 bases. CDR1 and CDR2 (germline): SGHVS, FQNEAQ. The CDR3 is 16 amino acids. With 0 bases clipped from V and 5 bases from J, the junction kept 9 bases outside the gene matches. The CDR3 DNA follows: TGTGCCAGCAGCTTAGCCCGGGACAGAAGACCTTATGGCTACACCTTC. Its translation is CASSLARDRRPYGYTF.

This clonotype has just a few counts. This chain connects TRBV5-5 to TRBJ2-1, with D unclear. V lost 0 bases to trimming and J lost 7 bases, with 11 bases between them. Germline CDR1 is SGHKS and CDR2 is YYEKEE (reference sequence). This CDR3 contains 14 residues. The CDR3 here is CASSLGTLRNEQFF. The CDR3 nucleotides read TGTGCCAGCAGCTTGGGGACCCTGAGGAATGAGCAGTTCTTC.

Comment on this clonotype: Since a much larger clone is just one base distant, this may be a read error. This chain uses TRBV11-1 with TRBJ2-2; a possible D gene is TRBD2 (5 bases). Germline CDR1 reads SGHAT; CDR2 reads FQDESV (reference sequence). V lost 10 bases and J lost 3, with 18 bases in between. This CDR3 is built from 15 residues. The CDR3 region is CATRRLHGDTGELFF. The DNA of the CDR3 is TGTGCCACCAGACGACTCCACGGGGACACCGGGGAGCTGTTTTTT.

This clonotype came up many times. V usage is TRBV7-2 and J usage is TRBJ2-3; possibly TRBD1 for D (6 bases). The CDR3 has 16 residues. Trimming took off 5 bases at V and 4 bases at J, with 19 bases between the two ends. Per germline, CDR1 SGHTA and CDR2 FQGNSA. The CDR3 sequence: CASSPLGPSGADTQYF. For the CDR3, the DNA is TGTGCCAGCAGCCCCCTCGGACCCTCAGGGGCAGATACGCAGTATTTT.

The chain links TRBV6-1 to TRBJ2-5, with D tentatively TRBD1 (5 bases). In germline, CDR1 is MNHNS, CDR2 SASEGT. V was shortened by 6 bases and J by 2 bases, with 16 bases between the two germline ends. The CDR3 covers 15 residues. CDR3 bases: TGTGCCAGCAGCGTTCAGGGTTTCTTACAAGAGACCCAGTACTTC. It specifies CASSVQGFLQETQYF.

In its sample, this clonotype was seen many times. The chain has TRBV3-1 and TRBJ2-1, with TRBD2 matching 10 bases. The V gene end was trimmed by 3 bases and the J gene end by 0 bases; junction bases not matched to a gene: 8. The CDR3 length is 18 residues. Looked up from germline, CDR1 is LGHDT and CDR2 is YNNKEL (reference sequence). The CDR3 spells CASSQGTSVKSSYNEQFF. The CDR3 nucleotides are TGTGCCAGCAGCCAGGGGACTAGCGTCAAAAGCTCCTACAATGAGCAGTTCTTC.

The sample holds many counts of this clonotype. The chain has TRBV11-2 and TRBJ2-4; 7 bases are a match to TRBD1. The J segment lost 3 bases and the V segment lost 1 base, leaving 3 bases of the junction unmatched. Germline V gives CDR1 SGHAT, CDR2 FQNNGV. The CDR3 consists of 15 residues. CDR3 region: CASSLARGLKNIQYF. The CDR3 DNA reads TGTGCCAGCAGCTTAGCTAGGGGGCTCAAAAACATTCAGTACTTC.

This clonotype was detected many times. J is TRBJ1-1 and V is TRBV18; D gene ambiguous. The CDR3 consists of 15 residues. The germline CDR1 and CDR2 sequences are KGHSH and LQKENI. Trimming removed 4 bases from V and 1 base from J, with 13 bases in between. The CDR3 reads CASSLALTENTEAFF. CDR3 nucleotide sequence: TGTGCCAGCTCACTCGCTTTAACAGAGAACACTGAAGCTTTCTTT.

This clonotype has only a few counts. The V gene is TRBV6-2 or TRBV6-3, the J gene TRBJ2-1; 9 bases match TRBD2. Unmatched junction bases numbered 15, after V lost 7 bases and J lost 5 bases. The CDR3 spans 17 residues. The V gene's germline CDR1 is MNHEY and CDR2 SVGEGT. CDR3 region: CASTHWSGGLRDNEQFF. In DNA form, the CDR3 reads TGTGCCAGCACCCACTGGAGCGGGGGGCTTAGGGACAATGAGCAGTTCTTC.

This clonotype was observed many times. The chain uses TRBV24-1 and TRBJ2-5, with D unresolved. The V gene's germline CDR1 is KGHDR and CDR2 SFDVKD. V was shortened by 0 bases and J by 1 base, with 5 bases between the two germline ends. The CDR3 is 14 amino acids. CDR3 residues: CATSDLGFQETQYF. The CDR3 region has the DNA TGTGCCACCAGTGATTTGGGGTTCCAAGAGACCCAGTACTTC.

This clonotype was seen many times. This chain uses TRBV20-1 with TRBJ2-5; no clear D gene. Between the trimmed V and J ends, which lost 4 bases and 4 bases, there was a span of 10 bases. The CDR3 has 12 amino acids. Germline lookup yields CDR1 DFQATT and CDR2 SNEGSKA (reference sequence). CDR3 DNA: TGCAGTGCTACCACCTACGGAGAGACCCAGTACTTC. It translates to CSATTYGETQYF.

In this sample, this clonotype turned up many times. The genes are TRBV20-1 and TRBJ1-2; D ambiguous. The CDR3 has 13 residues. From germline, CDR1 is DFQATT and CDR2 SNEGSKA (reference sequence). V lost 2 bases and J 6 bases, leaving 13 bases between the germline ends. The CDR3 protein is CSARIQAGNGYTF. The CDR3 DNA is TGCAGTGCTAGAATCCAGGCCGGGAATGGCTACACCTTC.

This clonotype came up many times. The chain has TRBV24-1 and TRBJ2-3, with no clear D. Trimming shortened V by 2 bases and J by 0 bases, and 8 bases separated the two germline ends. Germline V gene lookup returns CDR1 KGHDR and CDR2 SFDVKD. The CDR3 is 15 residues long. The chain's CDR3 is CATSDSRGSTDTQYF. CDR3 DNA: TGTGCCACCAGTGATTCTCGCGGTAGCACAGATACGCAGTATTTT.

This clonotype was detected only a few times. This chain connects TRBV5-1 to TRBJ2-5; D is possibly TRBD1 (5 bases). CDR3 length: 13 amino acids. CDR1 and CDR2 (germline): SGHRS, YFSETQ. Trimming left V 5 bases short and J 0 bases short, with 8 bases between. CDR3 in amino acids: CASRQGNQETQYF. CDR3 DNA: TGCGCCAGCAGGCAGGGCAACCAAGAGACCCAGTACTTC.

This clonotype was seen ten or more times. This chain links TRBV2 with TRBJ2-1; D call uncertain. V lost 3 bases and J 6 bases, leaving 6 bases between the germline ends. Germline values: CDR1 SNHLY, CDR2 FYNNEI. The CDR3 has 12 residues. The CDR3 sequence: CASSEYGNEQFF. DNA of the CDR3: TGTGCCAGCAGTGAGTATGGCAATGAGCAGTTCTTC.

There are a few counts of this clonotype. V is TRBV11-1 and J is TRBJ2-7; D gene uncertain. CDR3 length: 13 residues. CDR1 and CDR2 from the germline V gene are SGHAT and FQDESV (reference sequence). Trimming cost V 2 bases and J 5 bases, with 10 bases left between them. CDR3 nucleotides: TGTGCCAGCAGCTTATTTGGGGTCCACGAGCAGTACTTC. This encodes CASSLFGVHEQYF.

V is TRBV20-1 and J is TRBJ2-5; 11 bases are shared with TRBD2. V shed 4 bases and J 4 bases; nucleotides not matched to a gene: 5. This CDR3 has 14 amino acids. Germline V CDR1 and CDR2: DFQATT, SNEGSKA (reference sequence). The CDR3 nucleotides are TGCAGTGCTATTAGCGGGGGGGTGGCAGAGACCCAGTACTTC. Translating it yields CSAISGGVAETQYF.

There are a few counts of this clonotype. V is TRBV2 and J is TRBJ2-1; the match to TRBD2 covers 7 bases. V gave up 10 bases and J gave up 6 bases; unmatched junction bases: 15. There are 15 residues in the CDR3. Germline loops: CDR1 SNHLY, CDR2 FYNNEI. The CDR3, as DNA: TGTGCCATCAGCCCCCCCAGCGGGATTACCAATGAGCAGTTCTTC. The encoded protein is CAISPPSGITNEQFF.

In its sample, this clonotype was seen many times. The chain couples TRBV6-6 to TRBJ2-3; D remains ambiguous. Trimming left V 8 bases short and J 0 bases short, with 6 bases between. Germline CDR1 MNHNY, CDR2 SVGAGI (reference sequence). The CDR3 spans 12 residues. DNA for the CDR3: TGTGCCAGCGCATCTAGCACAGATACGCAGTATTTT. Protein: CASASSTDTQYF.

Written as DNA, the CDR3 is TGTGCCAGCAGACCCACCGGGACAAGTGGCTACACCTTC. It specifies CASRPTGTSGYTF. The chain links TRBV6-2 or TRBV6-3 to TRBJ1-2, with a possible D match to TRBD1 (6 bases). Trimming pared 6 bases from V and 7 bases from J, leaving 15 bases between. Germline V lookup: CDR1 MNHEY, CDR2 SVGEGT. The CDR3 spans 13 residues.